This entry is about one T cell receptor beta chain. This clonotype was observed at least ten times. Its antigen target is currently unknown. A read error may explain this, as a much larger clone is one base away. The TCR beta CDR3 regions were amplified from RNA transcripts. A first-round RT-PCR of the TCR CDR3 used the HTBI primer set with the Qiagen OneStep RT-PCR kit. A second multiplex PCR round built the libraries, followed by size selection and purification. The libraries were sequenced on an Illumina HiSeq2000 using paired-end 100 bp reads. Turning to the authors' computational methods: Raw data were processed with SOAPnuke, discarding reads with adapters, uncalled bases, mean Phred below 15, or no exact constant-primer or identifier match. COPE v1.2.5 was used to merge the high-quality paired reads, and each unique nucleotide sequence was defined as a clonotype. MiTCR v1.1 was used to align clonotypes to the IMGT TRBV, TRBD and TRBJ reference segments. Only V-J combinations with frequency above 0.0001, covering about 99% of repertoires, were analysed. The TCS score was defined as the ratio of F50 (clonal expansion) to E x V (chaos), calculated using BLOSUM62-based TCRdist between CDR3 peptides within each V-J. Welch's t-statistics and random forest reduced roughly 500 V-J features to 10 to 15, which were used in a naive Bayes classifier (R e1071). The public reads were reprocessed in TCRdb via fastp at Q25 and MiXCR, keeping in-frame beta chains. All rows with the same CDR3 protein become a single entry with the most common DNA and genes. The V and J calls were determined by TCRdb, not by the authors. The sample has under 250,000 distinct CDR3 sequences on record, approximately 23% of them singletons. Around 40% of the sample lies in the top ten.

Ophthalmopathy patients had moderately to severely active disease, Clinical Activity Score of at least 3, NOSPECS grade of at least 4, and duration under 3 months. Patients with uncontrolled infections, other autoimmune diseases, pregnancy or lactation were excluded. Diagnoses were established on the basis of clinical symptoms, serum thyroxine and TRAb, thyroid ultrasound, and orbital computed tomography. PBMCs were separated from roughly 10 ml of fresh peripheral blood using Ficoll-Paque density gradient centrifugation. Total RNA was extracted with Trizol reagent, and quality was checked on an Agilent 2100 Bioanalyzer. This entry belongs to a study of T cells in Graves' hyperthyroidism and ophthalmopathy (dated by TCRdb to about 2019). About the full investigation: Peripheral blood was collected at initial diagnosis, before any treatment. A discovery cohort of roughly 100 patients, fewer than 50 with Graves' ophthalmopathy and about 58 with stable Graves' hyperthyroidism, was used to find distinguishing TCR V-J signatures. Whether ophthalmopathy could be predicted prospectively was tested in an independent validation cohort made up of under 20 hyperthyroidism patients plus 17 patients who later progressed to ophthalmopathy. The approximately 98 discovery patients were randomly divided into training and test sets at a 7:3 ratio. In addition, the study compared T-cell repertoires in thyroid tissue and in blood from several Graves' hyperthyroidism patients. After blood sampling, hyperthyroidism patients were treated with methimazole at a starting dose of 30 mg daily, and ophthalmopathy patients were treated with high-dose intravenous methylprednisolone. The paper describes TCR Vbeta CDR3 sequencing of roughly 130 peripheral blood samples, made up of some 40 ophthalmopathy patients, more than 70 hyperthyroidism patients and 17 progressor patients. Study-wide findings and limitations: A model built on a 13 V-J signature distinguished ophthalmopathy from stable hyperthyroidism, reaching about 88% sensitivity and around 81% specificity in cross-validation and 80%/75% in testing. Sample size was not statistically predetermined, and blinding of investigators to group allocation was not performed. In validation, the model predicted progression to ophthalmopathy with over 60% sensitivity and 72% to 85% specificity, a median of roughly seven months before onset. Most expanded thyroid clonotypes (frequency above 0.001) were also found in blood, which suggests that blood repertoires may mirror thyroid immune responses.

Trimming costs V 6 bases and J 7 bases, and their ends lie 18 bases apart. The cysteine opens and the phenylalanine closes a CDR3 of 14 amino acids. The retained sequence is limited to the CDR3, 42 bases, with the frame set at the first base. CDR1 MNHNS and CDR2 SASEGT were looked up in the germline V gene. Recombination connected TRBV6-1 to TRBJ1-1, with a weak D call of TRBD1 (5 bases match). The sample was blood. The TCR was taken from a woman in her 40s with Graves' ophthalmopathy. The nucleotide sequence reads as follows: TGTGCCAGCAGCCTTGGGGGTAGCGGCATTGAAGCTTTCTTT. Translated, this gives CASSLGGSGIEAFF.